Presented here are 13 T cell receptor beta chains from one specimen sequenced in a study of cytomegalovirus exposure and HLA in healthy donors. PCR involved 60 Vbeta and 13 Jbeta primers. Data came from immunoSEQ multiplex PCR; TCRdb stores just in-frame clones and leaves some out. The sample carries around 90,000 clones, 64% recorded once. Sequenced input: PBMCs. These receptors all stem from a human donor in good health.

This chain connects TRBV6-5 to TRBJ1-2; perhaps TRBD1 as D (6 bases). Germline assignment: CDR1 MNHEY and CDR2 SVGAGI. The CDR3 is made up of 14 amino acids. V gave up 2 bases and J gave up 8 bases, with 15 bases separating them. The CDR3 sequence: CASSYDRSRLGYTF. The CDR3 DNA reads TGTGCCAGCAGTTACGACAGGTCTCGCCTGGGCTACACCTTC.

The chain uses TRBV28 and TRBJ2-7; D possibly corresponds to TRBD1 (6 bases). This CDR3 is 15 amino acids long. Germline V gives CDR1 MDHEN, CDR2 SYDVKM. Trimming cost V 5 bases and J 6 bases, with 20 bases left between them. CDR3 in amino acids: CASSPQWARGSEQYF. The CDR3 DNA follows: TGTGCCAGCAGTCCTCAGTGGGCCAGGGGTAGCGAGCAGTACTTC.

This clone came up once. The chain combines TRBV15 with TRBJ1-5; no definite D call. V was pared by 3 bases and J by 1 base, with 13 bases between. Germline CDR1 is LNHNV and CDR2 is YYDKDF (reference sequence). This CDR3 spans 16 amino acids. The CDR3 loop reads CATSSLREKSNQPQHF. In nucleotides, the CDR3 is TGTGCCACCAGCAGTCTGCGGGAGAAAAGCAATCAGCCCCAGCATTTT.

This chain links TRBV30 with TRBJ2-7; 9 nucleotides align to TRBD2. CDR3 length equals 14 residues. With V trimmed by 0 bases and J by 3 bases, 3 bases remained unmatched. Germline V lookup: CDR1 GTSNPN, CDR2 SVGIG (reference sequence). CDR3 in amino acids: CAWSVVSGGYEQYF. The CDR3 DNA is TGTGCCTGGAGTGTTGTTAGCGGGGGCTACGAGCAGTACTTC.

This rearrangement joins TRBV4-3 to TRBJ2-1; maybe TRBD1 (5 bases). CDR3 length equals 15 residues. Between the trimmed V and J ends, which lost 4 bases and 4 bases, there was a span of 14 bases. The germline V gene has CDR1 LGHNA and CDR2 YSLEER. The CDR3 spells CASSPIRGLYNEQFF. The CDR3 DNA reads TGCGCCAGCAGCCCCATTAGGGGCCTATACAATGAGCAGTTCTTC.

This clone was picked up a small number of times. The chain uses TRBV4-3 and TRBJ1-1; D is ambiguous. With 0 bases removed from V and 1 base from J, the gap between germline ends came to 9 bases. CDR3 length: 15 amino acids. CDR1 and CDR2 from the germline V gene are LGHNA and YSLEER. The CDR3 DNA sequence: TGCGCCAGCAGCCAAGATTTGGGGAGGAACACTGAAGCTTTCTTT. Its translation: CASSQDLGRNTEAFF.

CDR3 loop: CASSQERRGEQYF. The CDR3 DNA reads as TGTGCCAGCAGCCAAGAGAGGAGAGGAGAGCAGTACTTC. This chain links TRBV13 with TRBJ2-7; D remains unclear. V lost 5 bases, J lost 7 bases, and 15 bases lay in between. CDR1 PRHDT and CDR2 FYEKMQ come from the germline V gene (reference sequence). The CDR3 totals 13 residues.

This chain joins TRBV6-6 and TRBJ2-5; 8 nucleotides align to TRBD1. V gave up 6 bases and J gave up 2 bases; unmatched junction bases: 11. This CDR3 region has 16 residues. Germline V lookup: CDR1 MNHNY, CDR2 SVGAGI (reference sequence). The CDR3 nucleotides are TGTGCCAGCAGGGGTGGGGGACAGGATGGGCAAGAGACCCAGTACTTC. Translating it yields CASRGGGQDGQETQYF.

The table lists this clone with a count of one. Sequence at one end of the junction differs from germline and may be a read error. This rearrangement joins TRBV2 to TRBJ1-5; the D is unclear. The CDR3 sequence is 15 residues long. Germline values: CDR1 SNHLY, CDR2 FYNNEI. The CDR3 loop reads CASSDEGGIGQPQNF. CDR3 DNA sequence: TGTGCCAGCAGCGATGAGGGAGGGATAGGTCAGCCCCAGAATTTT.

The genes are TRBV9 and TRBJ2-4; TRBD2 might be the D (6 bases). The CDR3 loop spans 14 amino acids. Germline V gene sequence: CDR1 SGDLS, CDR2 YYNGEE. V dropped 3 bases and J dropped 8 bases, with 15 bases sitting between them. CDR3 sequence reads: CASSERGLEDIQYF. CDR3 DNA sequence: TGTGCCAGCAGCGAAAGGGGACTGGAGGACATTCAGTACTTC.

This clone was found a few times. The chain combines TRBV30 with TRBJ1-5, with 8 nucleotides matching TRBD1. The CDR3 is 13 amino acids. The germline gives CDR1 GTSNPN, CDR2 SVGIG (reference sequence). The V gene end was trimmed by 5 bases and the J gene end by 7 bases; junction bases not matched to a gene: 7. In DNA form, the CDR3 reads TGTGCCTGGGCAGGGGGCGATGGGCAGCCCCAGCATTTT. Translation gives CAWAGGDGQPQHF.

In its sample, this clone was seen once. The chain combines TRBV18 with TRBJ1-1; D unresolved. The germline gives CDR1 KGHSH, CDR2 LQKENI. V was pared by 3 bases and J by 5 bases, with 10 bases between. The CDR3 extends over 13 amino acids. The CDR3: CASSPFTGTEAFF. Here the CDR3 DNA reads TGTGCCAGCTCACCTTTCACGGGTACTGAAGCTTTCTTT.

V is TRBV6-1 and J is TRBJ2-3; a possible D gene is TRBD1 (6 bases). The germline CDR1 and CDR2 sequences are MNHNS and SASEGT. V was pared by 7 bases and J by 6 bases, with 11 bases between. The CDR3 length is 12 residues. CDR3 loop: CASIWGQDTQYF. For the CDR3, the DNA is TGTGCCAGCATTTGGGGGCAGGATACGCAGTATTTT.